This is a list of T cell receptor beta chains from one sample in a study of cytomegalovirus exposure and HLA in healthy donors. The method was immunoSEQ multiplex PCR; TCRdb's version includes in-frame clones alone and lacks a portion of them. The sample shows 95,000 to 150,000 clones, approximately 80% of them seen only once. Material: PBMCs. These receptor sequences come from a human donor in good health. Both conserved end residues are part of each CDR3. Some rows mark clone size as missing; the rest say once, few, many or name a class of expanded clone.

v_call,clone_size,cdr3_aa
TRBV7-2,NA,CASSPRQVPSGGQYGYTF
TRBV25-1,once,CASSGTSGRKYNEQFF
TRBV5-1,NA,CASSLQAGATYEQYF
TRBV7-9,NA,CASSPPTGTGVYEQYF
TRBV5-1,NA,CASSPTGTGLYEQYF
TRBV7-9,once,CASSLRGIAGPGYEQYF
TRBV18,NA,CASSPPELVDTEAFF
TRBV5-1,NA,CASSLAQGVQNTEAFF
TRBV2,few,CASITGSYTEAFF
TRBV5-1,NA,CASSLDNPTNEKLFF
TRBV6-1,once,CASSEAKGSTEAFF
TRBV6-1,NA,CASRSPRQGRYEAFF
TRBV28,NA,CASSLRGGGTNEKLFF
TRBV18,NA,CASSPPGRVSGNTIYF
TRBV11-2,once,CASSSPGLAGVHEQYF
TRBV6-1,NA,CASSLQGALGGYTF
TRBV7-6,NA,CASSLARENTEAFF
TRBV6-6,NA,CASSYSAGNLWNEQFF
TRBV27,NA,CASSLGPRTGTNYGYTF
TRBV7-7,NA,CASSPHGGNEQFF
TRBV19,NA,CASSPGTGGYERYF
TRBV6-4,NA,CARSTGTGGSYEQYF
TRBV7-2,NA,CASSPSRGSGNTEAFF
TRBV4-1,NA,CASSLGALNTEAFF
TRBV6-5,once,CASSQQSTVHTEAFF
TRBV5-1,NA,CASSLGGTGTYGYTF
TRBV28,NA,CASSLTGHNYGYTF
TRBV5-4,NA,CASSFFTYEQYF
TRBV2,NA,CASSGTQRQGTYNEQFF
TRBV29-1,NA,CSVNGGQSYEQYF
TRBV27,once,CASMMAGGVLYEQYF